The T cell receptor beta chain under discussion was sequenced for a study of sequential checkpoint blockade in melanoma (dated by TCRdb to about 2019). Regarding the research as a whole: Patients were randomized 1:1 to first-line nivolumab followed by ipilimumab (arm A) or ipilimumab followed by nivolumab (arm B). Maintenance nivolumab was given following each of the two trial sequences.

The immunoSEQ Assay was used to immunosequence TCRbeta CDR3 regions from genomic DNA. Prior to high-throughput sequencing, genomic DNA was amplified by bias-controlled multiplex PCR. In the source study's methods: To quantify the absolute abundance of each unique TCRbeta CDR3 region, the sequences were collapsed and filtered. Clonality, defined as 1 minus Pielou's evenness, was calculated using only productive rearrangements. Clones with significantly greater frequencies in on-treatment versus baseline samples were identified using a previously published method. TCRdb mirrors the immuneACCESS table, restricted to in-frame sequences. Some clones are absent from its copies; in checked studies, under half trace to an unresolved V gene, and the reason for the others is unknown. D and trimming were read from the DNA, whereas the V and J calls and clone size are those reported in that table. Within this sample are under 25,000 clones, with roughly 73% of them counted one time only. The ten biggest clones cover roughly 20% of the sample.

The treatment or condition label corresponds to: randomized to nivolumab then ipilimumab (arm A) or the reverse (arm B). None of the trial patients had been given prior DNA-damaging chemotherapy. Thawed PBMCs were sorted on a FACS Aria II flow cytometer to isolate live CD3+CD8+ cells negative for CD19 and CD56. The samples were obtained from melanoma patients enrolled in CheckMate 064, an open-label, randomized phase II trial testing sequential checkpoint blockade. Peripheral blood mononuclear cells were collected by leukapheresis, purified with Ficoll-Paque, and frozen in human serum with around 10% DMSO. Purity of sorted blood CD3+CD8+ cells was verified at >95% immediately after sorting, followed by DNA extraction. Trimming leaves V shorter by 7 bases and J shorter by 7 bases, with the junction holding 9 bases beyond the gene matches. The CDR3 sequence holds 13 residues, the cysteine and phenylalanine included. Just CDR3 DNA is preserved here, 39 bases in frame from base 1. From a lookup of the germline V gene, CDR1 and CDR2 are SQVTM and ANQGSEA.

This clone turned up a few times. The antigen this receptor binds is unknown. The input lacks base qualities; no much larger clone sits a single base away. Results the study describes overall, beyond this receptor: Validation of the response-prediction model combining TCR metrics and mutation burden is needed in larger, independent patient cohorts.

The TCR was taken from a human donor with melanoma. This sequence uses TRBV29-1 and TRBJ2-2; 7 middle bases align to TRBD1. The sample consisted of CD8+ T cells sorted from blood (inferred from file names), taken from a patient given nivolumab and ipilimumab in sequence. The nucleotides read TGCAGCGGCCGTGACAGGGTGGGCGGGGAGCTGTTTTTT. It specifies CSGRDRVGGELFF.